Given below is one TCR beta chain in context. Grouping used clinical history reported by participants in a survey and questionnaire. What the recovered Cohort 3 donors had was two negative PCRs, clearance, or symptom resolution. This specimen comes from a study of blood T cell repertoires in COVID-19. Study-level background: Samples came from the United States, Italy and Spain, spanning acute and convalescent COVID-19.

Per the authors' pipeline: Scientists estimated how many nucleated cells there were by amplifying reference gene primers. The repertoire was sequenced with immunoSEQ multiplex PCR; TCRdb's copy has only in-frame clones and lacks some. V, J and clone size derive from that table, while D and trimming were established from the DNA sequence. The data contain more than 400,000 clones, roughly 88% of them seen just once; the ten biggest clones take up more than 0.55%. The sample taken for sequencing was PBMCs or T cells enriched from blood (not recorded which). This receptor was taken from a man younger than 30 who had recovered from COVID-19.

The DNA of the CDR3 is TGTGCCTGGCGACAGGGAGCGAACACTGAAGCTTTCTTT. It encodes CAWRQGANTEAFF. The rearrangement joins TRBV30 to TRBJ1-1; TRBD1 aligns across 7 bases. With V trimmed by 5 bases and J by 1 base, 4 bases remained unmatched. The CDR3 extends over 13 amino acids. Germline-derived CDR1 and CDR2 are GTSNPN and SVGIG (reference sequence). The entire variable domain, with the rest obtained from reference TRBV30 and TRBJ1-1, is as follows: SQTIHQWPATLVQPVGSPLSLECTVEGTSNPNLYWYRQAAGRGLQLLFYSVGIGQISSEVPQNLSASRPQDRQFILSSKKLLLSDSGFYLCAWRQGANTEAFFGQGTRLTVV.